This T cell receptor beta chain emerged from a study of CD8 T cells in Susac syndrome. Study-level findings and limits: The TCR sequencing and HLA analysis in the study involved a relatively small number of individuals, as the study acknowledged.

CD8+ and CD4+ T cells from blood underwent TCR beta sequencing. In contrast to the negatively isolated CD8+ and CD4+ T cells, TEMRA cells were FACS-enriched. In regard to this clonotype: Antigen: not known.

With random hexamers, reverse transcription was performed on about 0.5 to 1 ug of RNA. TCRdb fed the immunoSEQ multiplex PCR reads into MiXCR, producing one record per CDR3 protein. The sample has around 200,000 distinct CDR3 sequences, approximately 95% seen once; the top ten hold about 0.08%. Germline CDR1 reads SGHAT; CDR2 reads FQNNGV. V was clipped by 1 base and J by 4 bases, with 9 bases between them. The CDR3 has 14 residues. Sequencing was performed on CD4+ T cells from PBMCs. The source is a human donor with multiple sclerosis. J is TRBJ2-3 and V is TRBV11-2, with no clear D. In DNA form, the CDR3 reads TGTGCCAGCAGCTTAGCTTCCAGATCAGATACGCAGTATTTT. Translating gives CASSLASRSDTQYF.